This is a list of T cell receptor beta chains from one sample in a study of post-analysis software for immune sequencing data. A single record per CDR3 protein comes from TCRdb applying MiXCR to the PCR reads. The sample holds hundreds of thousands of distinct CDR3 sequences, over 45% seen once. Input material: blood. Receptor source: a girl aged 2-10 years with multiple sclerosis. Each CDR3 is given with its conserved first and last residue. Each record gives: V gene, J gene, CDR3 protein.

v_gene: TRBV10-3
j_gene: TRBJ2-2
CDR3aa: CAISESRGPNTGELFF

v_gene: TRBV3-1
j_gene: TRBJ2-6
CDR3aa: CASSPSGSVLTF

v_gene: TRBV6-5
j_gene: TRBJ2-1
CDR3aa: CASNNRGNEQFF

v_gene: TRBV10-3
j_gene: TRBJ2-7
CDR3aa: CAICPVATYEQYF

v_gene: TRBV2
j_gene: TRBJ2-7
CDR3aa: CASSEGASGAFYEQYF

v_gene: TRBV7-2
j_gene: TRBJ2-3
CDR3aa: CASHGGASTDTQYF

v_gene: TRBV5-5
j_gene: TRBJ2-1
CDR3aa: CASNETGGWNEQFF

v_gene: TRBV4-1
j_gene: TRBJ1-2
CDR3aa: CASSRDSATNYGYTF

v_gene: TRBV29-1
j_gene: TRBJ2-3
CDR3aa: CSVEGRMRADTQYF

v_gene: TRBV6-2/TRBV6-3
j_gene: TRBJ2-3
CDR3aa: CASRGTSSADTQYF

v_gene: TRBV5-1
j_gene: TRBJ2-1
CDR3aa: CASSSTSGSSNEQFF

v_gene: TRBV20-1
j_gene: TRBJ2-1
CDR3aa: CSATHMTSGSLYEQFF

v_gene: TRBV20-1
j_gene: TRBJ1-5
CDR3aa: CSAVRAFDSNQPQHF

v_gene: TRBV4-2
j_gene: TRBJ2-1
CDR3aa: CASSQDDGLAGGSNNEQFF

v_gene: TRBV10-3
j_gene: TRBJ2-1
CDR3aa: CAISPGGGSYNEQFF

v_gene: TRBV5-1
j_gene: TRBJ2-3
CDR3aa: CASSAPSPDTQYF

v_gene: TRBV5-1
j_gene: TRBJ2-5
CDR3aa: CASSLGGSGQETQYF

v_gene: TRBV5-1
j_gene: TRBJ1-2
CDR3aa: CASSSQQGIEGYTF

v_gene: TRBV7-9
j_gene: TRBJ1-2
CDR3aa: CASSLVGQEGGGYTF

v_gene: TRBV5-1
j_gene: TRBJ2-3
CDR3aa: CASSLGLAGGQGTQYF

v_gene: TRBV6-2/TRBV6-3
j_gene: TRBJ2-3
CDR3aa: CASSTVGAKITDTQYF

v_gene: TRBV6-6
j_gene: .
CDR3aa: CASRNRDRDEQYF

v_gene: TRBV5-1
j_gene: TRBJ2-1
CDR3aa: CASSSGQGEYNEQFF

v_gene: TRBV29-1
j_gene: TRBJ2-2
CDR3aa: CSVGLVVTGELFF

v_gene: TRBV15
j_gene: TRBJ1-4
CDR3aa: CATSRAINEKLFF

v_gene: TRBV12-3/TRBV12-4
j_gene: TRBJ2-1
CDR3aa: CASSVSGSLYNEQFF

v_gene: TRBV5-1
j_gene: TRBJ2-5
CDR3aa: CASSSAQVGQETQYF

v_gene: TRBV6-6
j_gene: TRBJ2-7
CDR3aa: CASSSIRDRYYEQYF

v_gene: TRBV15
j_gene: TRBJ2-7
CDR3aa: CATSRAINDEQYF

v_gene: TRBV10-3
j_gene: TRBJ2-5
CDR3aa: CASNGGPGETQYF

v_gene: TRBV7-8
j_gene: TRBJ2-7
CDR3aa: CASSFGTSGKYEQYF

v_gene: TRBV20-1
j_gene: TRBJ2-5
CDR3aa: CSARDRGAGGSETQYF

v_gene: TRBV7-8
j_gene: TRBJ2-4
CDR3aa: CASSPTRDSKNIQYF

v_gene: TRBV20-1
j_gene: TRBJ2-1
CDR3aa: CSARGGRNYNEQFF

v_gene: TRBV20-1
j_gene: TRBJ1-1
CDR3aa: CSARDLLLTAEAFF

v_gene: TRBV27
j_gene: TRBJ2-4
CDR3aa: CASSQKAGGPGIQYF

v_gene: TRBV10-3
j_gene: TRBJ2-1
CDR3aa: CAIRGTSDNEQFF

v_gene: TRBV20-1
j_gene: TRBJ1-2
CDR3aa: CSARDRGGYGYTF

v_gene: TRBV29-1
j_gene: TRBJ2-1
CDR3aa: CSVEGLAGESSYNEQFF

v_gene: TRBV7-2
j_gene: TRBJ2-3
CDR3aa: CASSLEERGTDTQYF

v_gene: TRBV20-1
j_gene: TRBJ2-7
CDR3aa: CSAPNWGNSYEQYF

v_gene: TRBV5-5
j_gene: TRBJ2-1
CDR3aa: CASSSRGGEQFF

v_gene: TRBV20-1
j_gene: TRBJ2-1
CDR3aa: CSPASPNNEQFF

v_gene: TRBV7-2
j_gene: TRBJ1-2
CDR3aa: CASSLPRGLGYGYTF

v_gene: TRBV7-6
j_gene: TRBJ2-5
CDR3aa: CASSPGLAGHQETQYF

v_gene: TRBV25-1
j_gene: TRBJ1-2
CDR3aa: CASSEGAGRYGYTF

v_gene: TRBV6-1
j_gene: TRBJ1-1
CDR3aa: CASSDNNKYTEAFF

v_gene: TRBV2
j_gene: TRBJ1-4
CDR3aa: CASSLTGMEGVGTNEKLFF

v_gene: TRBV7-9
j_gene: TRBJ1-2
CDR3aa: CASSLAQANYGYTF

v_gene: TRBV4-1
j_gene: TRBJ1-5
CDR3aa: CASSQDSWDSINQPQHF

v_gene: TRBV7-9
j_gene: TRBJ2-1
CDR3aa: CASTQGVRKQFF

v_gene: TRBV7-9
j_gene: TRBJ2-4
CDR3aa: CASSYYRWGHNIQYF

v_gene: TRBV7-9
j_gene: TRBJ2-2
CDR3aa: CASSLDADTGELFF

v_gene: TRBV14
j_gene: TRBJ2-1
CDR3aa: CASSPSPGEGAYNEQFF

v_gene: TRBV11-3
j_gene: TRBJ1-2
CDR3aa: CASSLDEDGYTF

v_gene: TRBV2
j_gene: TRBJ2-1
CDR3aa: CASSGPAVLYNEQFF

v_gene: TRBV11-2
j_gene: TRBJ2-3
CDR3aa: CASSPIGDRQADTQYF